This T cell receptor beta chain was sequenced during a study of blood T cell repertoires in COVID-19. Study background: Samples of COVID-19 (acute and convalescent) were obtained from the United States, Italy and Spain. From T cells, B-cell-depleted T cells, or PBMCs came the material, which was cDNA or gDNA.

This CDR3 region has 15 residues. The V segment lost 6 bases and the J segment 4 bases; nucleotides outside the gene matches: 11. The germline V gene encodes CDR1 ENHRY and CDR2 SYGVKD. Original processing notes: Amplified reference gene primers provided the basis for estimating nucleated cell counts. Using immunoSEQ multiplex PCR, the repertoire was profiled, and TCRdb retains in-frame clones only, with some absent. D and trimming were read from the DNA, whereas the V and J calls and clone size are those reported in that table. The data show around 500,000 clones, approximately 88% seen once. What was sequenced was PBMCs or T cells enriched from blood (not recorded which). This receptor was identified in a woman aged 40 to 50 who had recovered from COVID-19. This rearrangement joins TRBV10-3 to TRBJ1-1; 7 positions agree with TRBD1. CDR3 region: CAISTGTASFTEAFF. The CDR3 nucleotides are TGTGCCATCAGCACCGGGACAGCCAGTTTCACTGAAGCTTTCTTT.